The present entry profiles one T cell receptor beta chain with its context. This record comes from a study of T cell changes during pregnancy in multiple sclerosis. Repertoires were generated with immunoSEQ multiplex PCR, while TCRdb's copy carries only in-frame clones and drops some. The sample yields around 50,000 clones, roughly 89% seen once. The V gene's germline CDR1 is SGHTA and CDR2 FQGTGA. CDR3 size: 15 residues. Trimming shortened V by 2 bases and J by 4 bases, and 12 bases separated the two germline ends. The chain couples TRBV7-3 to TRBJ1-3; D ambiguous. This TCR came from a human donor whose cells served as feeder cells for cultures in a pregnancy study. Sequencing was done on a sample of peripheral blood from another person, used as feeder cells. As DNA, the CDR3 is TGTGCCAGCAGCTTAGGGTCGGGATACGGAAACACCATATATTTT. The encoded protein is CASSLGSGYGNTIYF.